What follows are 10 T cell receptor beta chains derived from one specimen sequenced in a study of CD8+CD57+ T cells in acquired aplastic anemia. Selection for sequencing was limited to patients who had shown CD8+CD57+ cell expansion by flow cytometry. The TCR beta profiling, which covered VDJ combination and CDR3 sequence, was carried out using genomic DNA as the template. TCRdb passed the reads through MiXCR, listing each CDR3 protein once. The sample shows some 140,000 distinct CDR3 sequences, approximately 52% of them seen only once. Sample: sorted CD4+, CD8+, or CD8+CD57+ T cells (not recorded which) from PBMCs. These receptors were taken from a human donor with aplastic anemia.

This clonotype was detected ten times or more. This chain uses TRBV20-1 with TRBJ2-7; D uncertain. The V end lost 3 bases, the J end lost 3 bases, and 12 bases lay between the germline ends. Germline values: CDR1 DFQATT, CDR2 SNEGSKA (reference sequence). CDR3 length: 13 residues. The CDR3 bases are TGCAGTGCTAGTGCGGACCTGATCTACGAGCAGTACTTC. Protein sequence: CSASADLIYEQYF.

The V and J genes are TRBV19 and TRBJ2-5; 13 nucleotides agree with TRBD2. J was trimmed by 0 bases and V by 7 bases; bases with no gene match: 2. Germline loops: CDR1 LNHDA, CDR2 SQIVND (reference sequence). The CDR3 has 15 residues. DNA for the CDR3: TGTGCCAGTATTGGGACTAGCGGGGACCAAGAGACCCAGTACTTC. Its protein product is CASIGTSGDQETQYF.

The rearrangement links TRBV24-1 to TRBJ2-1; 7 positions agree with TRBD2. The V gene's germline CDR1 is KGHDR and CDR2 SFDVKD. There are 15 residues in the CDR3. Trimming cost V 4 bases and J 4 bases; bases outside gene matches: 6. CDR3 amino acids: CATSDPSGLYNEQFF. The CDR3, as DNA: TGTGCCACCAGTGACCCTAGCGGACTATACAATGAGCAGTTCTTC.

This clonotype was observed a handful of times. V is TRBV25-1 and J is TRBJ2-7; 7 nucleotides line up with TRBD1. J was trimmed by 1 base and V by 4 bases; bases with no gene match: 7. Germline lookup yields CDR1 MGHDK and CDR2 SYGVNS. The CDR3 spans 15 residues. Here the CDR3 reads CASSGHGQVSYEQYF. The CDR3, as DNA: TGTGCCAGCAGTGGTCACGGACAGGTGTCCTACGAGCAGTACTTC.

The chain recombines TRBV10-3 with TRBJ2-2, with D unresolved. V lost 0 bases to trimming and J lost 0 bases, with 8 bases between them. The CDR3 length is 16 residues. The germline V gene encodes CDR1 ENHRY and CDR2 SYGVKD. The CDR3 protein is CAISESYKTNTGELFF. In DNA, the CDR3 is TGTGCCATCAGTGAGTCGTACAAAACGAACACCGGGGAGCTGTTTTTT.

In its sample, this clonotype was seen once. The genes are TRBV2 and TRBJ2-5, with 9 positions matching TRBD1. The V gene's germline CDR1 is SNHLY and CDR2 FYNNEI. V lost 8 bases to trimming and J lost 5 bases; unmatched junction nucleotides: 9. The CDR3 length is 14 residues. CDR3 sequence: CASRGTGQRETQYF. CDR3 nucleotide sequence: TGTGCCAGCCGAGGGACAGGGCAACGGGAGACCCAGTACTTC.

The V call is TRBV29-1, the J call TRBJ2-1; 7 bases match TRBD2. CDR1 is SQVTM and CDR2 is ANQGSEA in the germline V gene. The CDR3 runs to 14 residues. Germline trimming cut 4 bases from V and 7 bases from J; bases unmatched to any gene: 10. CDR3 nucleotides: TGCAGCGTTGTGGGGGGGGTGGTGGGAAATGAGCAGTTCTTC. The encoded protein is CSVVGGVVGNEQFF.

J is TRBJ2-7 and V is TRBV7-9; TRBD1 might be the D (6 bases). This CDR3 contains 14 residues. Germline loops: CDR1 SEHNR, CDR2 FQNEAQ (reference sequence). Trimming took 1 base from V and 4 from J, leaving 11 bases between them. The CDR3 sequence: CASSLDRDKYEQYF. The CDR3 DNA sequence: TGTGCCAGCAGCTTAGACAGGGACAAGTACGAGCAGTACTTC.

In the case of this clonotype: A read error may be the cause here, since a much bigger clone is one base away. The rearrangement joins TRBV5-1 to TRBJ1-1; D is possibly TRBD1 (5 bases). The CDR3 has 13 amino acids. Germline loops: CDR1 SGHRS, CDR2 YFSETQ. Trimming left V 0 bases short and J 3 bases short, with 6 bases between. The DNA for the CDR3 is TGCGCCAGCAGCTTGGCGGGGGACACTGAAGCTTTCTTT. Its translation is CASSLAGDTEAFF.

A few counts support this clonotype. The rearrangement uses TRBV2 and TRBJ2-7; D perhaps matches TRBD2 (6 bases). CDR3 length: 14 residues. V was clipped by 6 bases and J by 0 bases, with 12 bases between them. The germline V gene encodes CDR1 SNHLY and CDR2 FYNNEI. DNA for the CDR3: TGTGCCAGCAGAGAGGCCGGGAGCTCCTACGAGCAGTACTTC. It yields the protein CASREAGSSYEQYF. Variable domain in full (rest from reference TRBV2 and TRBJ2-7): EPEVTQTPSHQVTQMGQEVILRCVPISNHLYFYWYRQILGQKVEFLVSFYNNEISEKSEIFDDQFSVERPDGSNFTLKIRSTKLEDSAMYFCASREAGSSYEQYFGPGTRLTVT.